Listed here are 30 T cell receptor beta chains from one sample, sequenced in a study of blood T cells in healthy people across ages. Primed by a sample-barcoded 5' primer and a J-beta primer mix, a second PCR proceeded for about 6 to 12 cycles. TCRdb called the 5' RACE reads again in MiXCR, with one record for every CDR3 protein. The top ten clones hold around a third of a sample with hundreds of thousands of distinct CDR3 sequences, roughly 50% of them seen once. Sequenced material: blood. The receptors were gathered from a woman aged 55-75 years in good health.

Only a few counts were recorded for this clonotype. V gene TRBV12-3 or TRBV12-4 combines with J gene TRBJ2-2; tentative D call: TRBD1 (6 bases). With 6 bases removed from V and 4 bases from J, the gap between germline ends came to 12 bases. The CDR3 contains 14 residues. The CDR3 DNA is TGTGCCAGCAGGCTACAGGGAACCACCGGGGAGCTGTTTTTT. It specifies CASRLQGTTGELFF.

The V gene is TRBV11-2, the J gene TRBJ2-1, with 10 nucleotides matching TRBD2. Germline lookup yields CDR1 SGHAT and CDR2 FQNNGV. Unmatched junction bases numbered 9, after V lost 1 base and J lost 9 bases. The CDR3 consists of 16 residues. The CDR3 DNA reads as TGTGCCAGCAGCTTAGTGGGTCTAGCGGGAGAGGTTGAGCAGTTCTTC. Protein sequence: CASSLVGLAGEVEQFF.

This clonotype appeared many times. The rearrangement links TRBV5-1 to TRBJ2-5; a possible D gene is TRBD2 (5 bases). Germline assignment: CDR1 SGHRS and CDR2 YFSETQ. Trimming removed 4 bases at V and 4 bases at J, with 17 bases between. The CDR3 is 15 amino acids. The CDR3 spells CASSKSDFWVETQYF. The CDR3 bases are TGCGCCAGCAGCAAATCGGACTTCTGGGTAGAGACCCAGTACTTC.

The sample holds one count of this clonotype. The rearrangement links TRBV20-1 to TRBJ2-1; the D gene is possibly TRBD2 (5 bases). V was cut by 3 bases and J by 9 bases, with 18 bases left in between. The CDR3 extends over 14 amino acids. Germline CDR1 DFQATT, CDR2 SNEGSKA (reference sequence). DNA for the CDR3: TGCAGTGCTAGTTACGGGCCCGAGGGTAGTGAGCAGTTCTTC. Its translation is CSASYGPEGSEQFF.

The rearrangement uses TRBV7-2 and TRBJ2-4; the D is unclear. The germline gives CDR1 SGHTA, CDR2 FQGNSA. CDR3 length: 16 residues. V was shortened by 5 bases and J by 1 base, with 15 bases between the two germline ends. CDR3 coding DNA: TGTGCCAGCAGCCGTTACCAACCCGGGGCCAAAAACATTCAGTACTTC. Protein: CASSRYQPGAKNIQYF.

CDR3 loop: CASSQDGGGTYNEQFF. DNA of the CDR3: TGTGCCAGCAGCCAAGATGGCGGGGGGACCTACAATGAGCAGTTCTTC. This chain uses TRBV4-2 with TRBJ2-1, with 8 nucleotides matching TRBD2. The V gene's germline CDR1 is LGHNA and CDR2 YNFKEQ. The CDR3 is 16 amino acids. V lost 0 bases to trimming and J lost 2 bases; unmatched junction nucleotides: 3.

This clonotype has only one observation. The chain carries TRBV28 and TRBJ2-7; 9 nucleotides match TRBD1. The CDR3 runs to 15 residues. The V gene's germline CDR1 is MDHEN and CDR2 SYDVKM. Losses at the gene ends were 5 bases for V and 2 bases for J; bases not matched to a gene: 7. The CDR3 region is CASSTTGTGTYEQYF. In nucleotides, the CDR3 is TGTGCCAGCAGTACGACAGGGACAGGGACCTACGAGCAGTACTTC. Variable domain in full (rest from reference TRBV28 and TRBJ2-7): DVKVTQSSRYLVKRTGEKVFLECVQDMDHENMFWYRQDPGLGLRLIYFSYDVKMKEKGDIPEGYSVSREKKERFSLILESASTNQTSMYLCASSTTGTGTYEQYFGPGTRLTVT.

The table lists this clonotype with a few counts. The chain's CDR3 is CASSHLPPHHANTGELFF. The DNA of the CDR3 is TGTGCCAGCAGCCACTTACCTCCACATCACGCGAACACCGGGGAGCTGTTTTTT. The gene calls are TRBV4-2 and TRBJ2-2; unclear D gene. The CDR3 has 18 residues. V lost 3 bases and J lost 0, with 17 bases in between. Germline V CDR1 and CDR2: LGHNA, YNFKEQ.

The chain carries TRBV18 and TRBJ1-5; D remains unclear. Germline CDR1 KGHSH, CDR2 LQKENI. The V and J ends lost 2 bases and 4 bases respectively, with 12 bases between them. This CDR3 is 15 amino acids long. The CDR3 is CASSPNVAANQPQHF. In DNA form, the CDR3 reads TGTGCCAGCTCACCAAATGTGGCAGCTAATCAGCCCCAGCATTTT. The variable domain in full, completed from reference TRBV18 and TRBJ1-5, reads NAGVMQNPRHLVRRRGQEARLRCSPMKGHSHVYWYRQLPEEGLKFMVYLQKENIIDESGMPKERFSAEFPKEGPSILRIQQVVRGDSAAYFCASSPNVAANQPQHFGDGTRLSIL.

The chain has TRBV4-3 and TRBJ1-4, with D maybe TRBD1 (6 bases). This CDR3 is 17 amino acids long. V was trimmed by 0 bases and J by 5 bases, leaving 16 bases between them. Per germline, CDR1 LGHNA and CDR2 YSLEER. In DNA form, the CDR3 reads TGCGCCAGCAGCCAAGACTCCTGGGGACACGAGAATGAAAAACTGTTTTTT. Translation: CASSQDSWGHENEKLFF.

The chain employs TRBV20-1 and TRBJ2-7, with D maybe TRBD2 (6 bases). The CDR3 is made up of 13 amino acids. V dropped 0 bases and J dropped 5 bases, with 11 bases sitting between them. The germline V gene encodes CDR1 DFQATT and CDR2 SNEGSKA (reference sequence). DNA of the CDR3: TGCAGTGCTAGAGAAGGGACTCGCCACGAGCAGTACTTC. It codes for CSAREGTRHEQYF.

The table lists this clonotype with a few counts. The V gene is TRBV7-9, the J gene TRBJ1-5; maybe TRBD1 (5 bases). V gave up 6 bases and J gave up 6 bases, with 9 bases separating them. The CDR3 has 12 amino acids. Per germline, CDR1 SEHNR and CDR2 FQNEAQ (reference sequence). This chain's CDR3 is CASSRGGQPQHF. CDR3 DNA sequence: TGTGCCAGCAGTCGGGGGGGTCAGCCCCAGCATTTT. Filled out from reference TRBV7-9 and TRBJ1-5, the complete variable domain reads DTGVSQNPRHKITKRGQNVTFRCDPISEHNRLYWYRQTLGQGPEFLTYFQNEAQLEKSRLLSDRFSAERPKGSFSTLEIQRTEQGDSAMYLCASSRGGQPQHFGDGTRLSIL.

The chain uses TRBV7-9 and TRBJ2-7; unclear D gene. The V end lost 4 bases, the J end lost 7 bases, and 11 bases lay between the germline ends. The CDR3 sequence is 12 residues long. CDR1 is SEHNR and CDR2 is FQNEAQ in the germline V gene (reference sequence). The CDR3 DNA reads TGTGCCAGCAGCTGGAAACCAGATGAGCAGTACTTC. Protein sequence: CASSWKPDEQYF.

There are a few counts of this clonotype. In DNA, the CDR3 is TGCGCCAGCAGCTTGACGGGATCGGGACAAGAGACCCAGTACTTC. This gives the protein CASSLTGSGQETQYF. V and J are TRBV5-1 and TRBJ2-5; D may be TRBD2 (5 bases). The germline V gene has CDR1 SGHRS and CDR2 YFSETQ. The CDR3 runs to 15 residues. Trimming cost V 1 base and J 2 bases, with 12 bases left between them.

The chain combines TRBV20-1 with TRBJ1-2; tentative D call: TRBD1 (6 bases). V dropped 6 bases and J dropped 5 bases, with 22 bases sitting between them. The CDR3 contains 15 residues. The germline CDR1 and CDR2 sequences are DFQATT and SNEGSKA (reference sequence). The CDR3 sequence is CSAIRDTDTLYGYTF. Written as DNA, the CDR3 is TGCAGTGCCATCCGGGACACTGATACCCTTTATGGCTACACCTTC.

The chain links TRBV27 to TRBJ2-3; D not resolved. V lost 5 bases and J 5 bases, leaving 11 bases between the germline ends. Germline lookup yields CDR1 MNHEY and CDR2 SMNVEV (reference sequence). The length of the CDR3 is 13 residues. CDR3: CASSVLGIDTQYF. CDR3 nucleotide sequence: TGTGCCAGCAGTGTATTGGGGATAGATACGCAGTATTTT.

The V gene is TRBV5-1, the J gene TRBJ1-1, with D perhaps matching TRBD1 (6 bases). Trimming left V 2 bases short and J 1 base short, with 12 bases between. This CDR3 region has 15 residues. Germline CDR1 SGHRS, CDR2 YFSETQ. The CDR3 coding sequence is TGCGCCAGCAGCTTCGCAGGACAGCAGAACACTGAAGCTTTCTTT. The encoded protein is CASSFAGQQNTEAFF.

V usage is TRBV6-6 and J usage is TRBJ1-6; a possible D gene is TRBD1 (6 bases). The CDR3 sequence is 16 residues long. V lost 2 bases, J lost 4 bases, and 12 bases lay in between. Germline CDR1 reads MNHNY; CDR2 reads SVGAGI (reference sequence). This CDR3 reads CASSYDPQGYNSPLHF. In DNA, the CDR3 is TGTGCCAGCAGTTACGACCCCCAGGGGTATAATTCACCCCTCCACTTT.

This sequence joins TRBV7-9 and TRBJ2-7; D may match TRBD1 or TRBD2 (5 bases each). The CDR3 length is 12 residues. CDR1 SEHNR and CDR2 FQNEAQ come from the germline V gene (reference sequence). With 5 bases removed from V and 8 bases from J, the gap between germline ends came to 13 bases. CDR3 in amino acids: CASSGTAQKQYF. The CDR3, as DNA: TGTGCCAGCAGCGGGACGGCCCAAAAGCAGTACTTC.

The chain employs TRBV12-3 or TRBV12-4 and TRBJ2-7; D is undetermined. The V and J ends lost 2 bases and 4 bases respectively, with 9 bases between them. This CDR3 contains 13 residues. The CDR3 protein is CASSLKGRYEQYF. CDR3 in DNA: TGTGCCAGCAGTTTAAAAGGCAGATACGAGCAGTACTTC.

Here the CDR3 reads CASSPYRDQNYGYTF. The CDR3 region has the DNA TGTGCCAGCAGCCCCTACAGGGACCAGAACTATGGCTACACCTTC. V is TRBV7-8 and J is TRBJ1-2; tentatively, D is TRBD1 (6 bases). V was cut by 5 bases and J by 2 bases, with 15 bases left in between. The CDR3 is 15 amino acids. Per germline, CDR1 SGHVS and CDR2 FQNEAQ. The variable domain in full, with the rest retrieved from reference TRBV7-8 and TRBJ1-2, is GAGVSQSPRYKVAKRGQDVALRCDPISGHVSLFWYQQALGQGPEFLTYFQNEAQLDKSGLPSDRFFAERPEGSVSTLKIQRTQQEDSAVYLCASSPYRDQNYGYTFGSGTRLTVV.

The V and J genes are TRBV2 and TRBJ1-2; 8 bases agree with TRBD1. The CDR3 consists of 12 residues. Germline CDR1 reads SNHLY; CDR2 reads FYNNEI. V trimming: 6 bases; J trimming: 8 bases; junction bases outside the gene matches: 5. This CDR3 is CASRDRAPGYTF. The CDR3 nucleotides are TGTGCCAGCAGGGACAGGGCTCCGGGCTACACCTTC.

Many counts were recorded for this clonotype. This rearrangement joins TRBV20-1 to TRBJ2-2; 12 nucleotides match TRBD2. Germline V gene lookup returns CDR1 DFQATT and CDR2 SNEGSKA (reference sequence). The CDR3 is 17 residues long. V lost 6 bases to trimming and J lost 4 bases; unmatched junction nucleotides: 12. The CDR3 spells CSAPGLAGGLGTGELFF. CDR3 bases: TGCAGTGCACCGGGACTAGCGGGTGGCCTAGGCACCGGGGAGCTGTTTTTT.

This clonotype came up many times. The rearrangement links TRBV7-2 to TRBJ2-7, with D maybe TRBD1 (6 bases). Germline CDR1 reads SGHTA; CDR2 reads FQGNSA. This CDR3 contains 13 residues. The V gene lost 5 bases and the J gene lost 6 bases, with 14 bases spanning the gap. The CDR3 nucleotides are TGTGCCAGCAGCCCAAACACAGGGCCCGAGCAGTACTTC. Protein sequence: CASSPNTGPEQYF. Together with reference TRBV7-2 and TRBJ2-7, the CDR3 gives the full variable domain: GAGVSQSPSNKVTEKGKDVELRCDPISGHTALYWYRQSLGQGLEFLIYFQGNSAPDKSGLPSDRFSAERTGGSVSTLTIQRTQQEDSAVYLCASSPNTGPEQYFGPGTRLTVT.

The CDR3 DNA reads as TGTGCCAGCAGGGGACTAGAAGAGACCCAGTACTTC. Its protein product is CASRGLEETQYF. The V and J genes are TRBV2 and TRBJ2-5, with TRBD2 identical over 8 bases. From germline, CDR1 is SNHLY and CDR2 FYNNEI. The CDR3 has 12 amino acids. V gave up 6 bases and J gave up 3 bases; unmatched junction bases: 0.

This clonotype was found a few times. This rearrangement joins TRBV9 to TRBJ2-5; possibly TRBD1 for D (5 bases). The CDR3 totals 15 residues. The V and J ends lost 4 bases and 3 bases respectively, with 16 bases between them. Germline CDR1 SGDLS, CDR2 YYNGEE. CDR3 in DNA: TGTGCCAGCAGCTACACCGGACACGAGGAAGAGACCCAGTACTTC. This codes for CASSYTGHEEETQYF.

This clonotype turned up a few times. The chain couples TRBV4-3 to TRBJ2-7, with D unclear. Trimming pared 0 bases from V and 3 bases from J, leaving 12 bases between. This CDR3 comprises 15 residues. Germline CDR1 is LGHNA and CDR2 is YSLEER. For the CDR3, the DNA is TGCGCCAGCAGCCAAGATGGGCCCGGGTACTACGAGCAGTACTTC. Its protein is CASSQDGPGYYEQYF.

This clonotype has only a few counts. CDR3 amino acids: CATRSGTAYEQYF. CDR3 DNA sequence: TGTGCCACCCGTAGCGGGACAGCCTACGAGCAGTACTTC. This sequence joins TRBV12-3 or TRBV12-4 and TRBJ2-7; possibly TRBD2 for D (8 bases). The CDR3 is 13 residues long. V was cut by 10 bases and J by 2 bases, with 15 bases left in between.

V is TRBV28 and J is TRBJ2-3; 7 nucleotides align to TRBD2. Losses at the gene ends were 2 bases for V and 5 bases for J; bases not matched to a gene: 7. There are 15 residues in the CDR3. Germline CDR1 MDHEN, CDR2 SYDVKM. CDR3 nucleotide sequence: TGTGCCAGCAGTTTAGCGGGAGTGGGTCAAGATACGCAGTATTTT. Encoded protein: CASSLAGVGQDTQYF.

This clonotype was seen more than once but under ten times. This chain joins TRBV28 and TRBJ2-5; 7 bases line up with TRBD1. With 6 bases clipped from V and 4 bases from J, the junction kept 11 bases outside the gene matches. Germline CDR1 reads MDHEN; CDR2 reads SYDVKM. The CDR3 sequence is 15 residues long. The CDR3 loop is CASRRQGGLGETQYF. The CDR3 DNA is TGTGCCAGCAGAAGACAGGGTGGGCTAGGAGAGACCCAGTACTTC.